One sample yielded the 20 T cell receptor beta chains listed below, sequenced in a study of T cell changes during pregnancy in multiple sclerosis. Sequencing used immunoSEQ multiplex PCR; TCRdb keeps in-frame clones, though not all of them. Of 35,000 to 45,000 clones in the sample, more than 70% were seen once. Sequenced material: CD4+ T cells from peripheral blood mononuclear cells, taken after pregnancy. The source of these receptors is a female donor in good health, enrolled as a control in a pregnancy study.

V is TRBV6-1 and J is TRBJ2-3, with D perhaps TRBD1 (6 bases). Looked up from germline, CDR1 is MNHNS and CDR2 is SASEGT. The CDR3 sequence is 15 residues long. V was trimmed by 4 bases and J by 2 bases, leaving 13 bases between them. In DNA, the CDR3 is TGTGCCAGCAGTGTCGAGGGGGAGATCACAGATACGCAGTATTTT. It is translated as CASSVEGEITDTQYF.

This clone showed up just once. The V gene is TRBV12-5, the J gene TRBJ2-7; D is perhaps TRBD1 (7 bases). Per the germline V gene, CDR1 is LGHNT and CDR2 is FRNRAP. The CDR3 consists of 13 residues. V was trimmed by 7 bases and J by 5 bases, leaving 15 bases between them. The CDR3 DNA reads as TGTGCTAGTGACTTGCCCAGGGGGGACGAGCAGTACTTC. Translating it yields CASDLPRGDEQYF. The full variable domain, its missing parts supplied by reference TRBV12-5 and TRBJ2-7, is DARVTQTPRHKVTEMGQEVTMRCQPILGHNTVFWYRQTMMQGLELLAYFRNRAPLDDSGMPKDRFSAEMPDATLATLKIQPSEPRDSAVYFCASDLPRGDEQYFGPGTRLTVT.

V is TRBV5-1 and J is TRBJ2-5; D gene unclear. The CDR3 runs 12 residues. V was cut by 2 bases and J by 2 bases, with 4 bases left in between. Germline CDR1 and CDR2: SGHRS and YFSETQ. The CDR3 coding sequence is TGCGCCAGCAGCTTATCACAAGAGACCCAGTACTTC. This codes for CASSLSQETQYF. The complete variable domain, with remaining parts taken from reference TRBV5-1 and TRBJ2-5, reads KAGVTQTPRYLIKTRGQQVTLSCSPISGHRSVSWYQQTPGQGLQFLFEYFSETQRNKGNFPGRFSGRQFSNSRSEMNVSTLELGDSALYLCASSLSQETQYFGPGTRLLVL.

The J gene is TRBJ2-7, the V gene TRBV10-3; 10 bases agree with TRBD2. The length of the CDR3 is 16 residues. Germline assignment: CDR1 ENHRY and CDR2 SYGVKD. V shed 3 bases, J shed 6 bases, and the junction held 11 bases outside the gene matches. The CDR3 DNA follows: TGTGCCATCAGTGACTCGGCTAGCGGGAGATGGGGCGAGCAGTACTTC. This sequence encodes CAISDSASGRWGEQYF.

The CDR3 reads CATNSGTYQETQYF. The CDR3 DNA reads TGTGCCACGAATAGCGGCACGTACCAAGAGACCCAGTACTTC. The chain couples TRBV7-9 to TRBJ2-5; TRBD2 might be the D (6 bases). CDR3 size: 14 residues. V dropped 10 bases and J dropped 0 bases, with 15 bases sitting between them. Germline V gene sequence: CDR1 SEHNR, CDR2 FQNEAQ (reference sequence).

This CDR3 reads CASSPFRAGDNYEQYF. DNA of the CDR3: TGCGCCAGCAGCCCGTTCCGAGCGGGAGATAACTACGAGCAGTACTTC. This sequence joins TRBV4-1 and TRBJ2-7; 8 nucleotides match TRBD2. The CDR3 has 16 residues. Looked up from germline, CDR1 is MGHRA and CDR2 is YSYEKL. J lost 3 bases, V lost 4 bases, and 11 bases had no gene match.

This clone was seen only once. The V call is TRBV5-6, the J call TRBJ1-3; D is possibly TRBD1 (5 bases). CDR3 length equals 17 residues. V was trimmed by 1 base and J by 0 bases, leaving 14 bases between them. Germline-derived CDR1 and CDR2 are SGHDT and YYEEEE. The CDR3 DNA reads as TGTGCCAGCAGCTTGATCAGGGACTCCCTCTCTGGAAACACCATATATTTT. It yields the protein CASSLIRDSLSGNTIYF.

This clone was seen only once. This chain links TRBV19 with TRBJ2-3; TRBD2 agrees at 8 bases. The trim removed 3 bases at V and 6 bases at J, leaving 14 bases unmatched. Germline V lookup: CDR1 LNHDA, CDR2 SQIVND (reference sequence). The CDR3 loop spans 17 amino acids. The CDR3 protein is CASSIFPPGGPFDTQYF. CDR3 in DNA: TGTGCCAGTAGTATTTTCCCTCCGGGAGGGCCGTTTGATACGCAGTATTTT.

The chain carries TRBV15 and TRBJ2-7; no clear D. CDR3 length equals 15 residues. Germline values: CDR1 LNHNV, CDR2 YYDKDF (reference sequence). V was trimmed by 0 bases and J by 5 bases, leaving 14 bases between them. The CDR3 DNA is TGTGCCACCAGCAGAGAAACCTCGCTAAACCACGAGCAGTACTTC. It yields the protein CATSRETSLNHEQYF.

The rearrangement uses TRBV14 and TRBJ2-3; the match to TRBD2 covers 13 bases. The CDR3 contains 19 residues. V dropped 4 bases and J dropped 8; count of bases not matched to a gene: 18. CDR1 and CDR2 from the germline V gene are SGHDN and FVKESK. The CDR3 loop reads CASSPSPGLAGLRRSTQYF. In DNA, the CDR3 is TGTGCCAGCAGCCCAAGTCCGGGACTAGCGGGGCTCCGTCGGAGTACGCAGTATTTT. The variable domain in full, completed from reference TRBV14 and TRBJ2-3, reads EAGVTQFPSHSVIEKGQTVTLRCDPISGHDNLYWYRRVMGKEIKFLLHFVKESKQDESGMPNNRFLAERTGGTYSTLKVQPAELEDSGVYFCASSPSPGLAGLRRSTQYFGPGTRLTVL.

V gene TRBV9 combines with J gene TRBJ2-3, with 10 bases that match TRBD2. Trimming took 4 bases from V and 5 from J; bases not matched to a gene: 4. This CDR3 has 14 amino acids. Germline V CDR1 and CDR2: SGDLS, YYNGEE. In DNA, the CDR3 is TGTGCCAGCAGCCCGAGCGGGGGGGAAGATACGCAGTATTTT. It encodes CASSPSGGEDTQYF.

This sequence joins TRBV29-1 and TRBJ2-4, with 11 bases matching TRBD1. This CDR3 has 13 residues. The germline gives CDR1 SQVTM, CDR2 ANQGSEA. V gave up 5 bases and J gave up 8 bases; unmatched junction bases: 5. This CDR3 is CSVRTGGRHIQYF. The CDR3 DNA is TGCAGCGTTCGGACAGGGGGCCGACACATTCAGTACTTC.

The table lists this clone with a count of one. The chain carries TRBV5-1 and TRBJ2-7, with 7 bases fitting TRBD2. Trimming at V came to 5 bases and at J to 0 bases, leaving 8 bases not matched to a gene. This CDR3 has 15 amino acids. Germline V gene data show CDR1 as SGHRS and CDR2 as YFSETQ. The CDR3 is CASSPGWGGSYEQYF. The CDR3 DNA reads as TGCGCCAGCAGTCCTGGATGGGGGGGCTCCTACGAGCAGTACTTC.

The gene calls are TRBV2 and TRBJ2-1; 9 bases fit TRBD2. V trimming: 6 bases; J trimming: 3 bases; junction bases outside the gene matches: 6. In germline, CDR1 is SNHLY, CDR2 FYNNEI. The CDR3 runs to 15 residues. The CDR3: CASRTAGGGYNEQFF. CDR3 sequence (DNA): TGTGCCAGCAGAACAGCGGGAGGAGGCTACAATGAGCAGTTCTTC.

A note on this clone: Distinct nucleotide sequences in the sample also encode this CDR3. The chain employs TRBV9 and TRBJ2-1; 12 bases match TRBD2. Germline CDR1 and CDR2: SGDLS and YYNGEE. This CDR3 region has 15 residues. The trim removed 3 bases at V and 4 bases at J, leaving 2 bases unmatched. CDR3 in amino acids: CASSALAGGYNEQFF. DNA for the CDR3: TGTGCCAGCAGCGCCCTAGCGGGGGGGTACAATGAGCAGTTCTTC.

The chain combines TRBV5-8 with TRBJ2-1, with D uncertain. The CDR3 extends over 15 amino acids. Germline CDR1 reads SGHTS; CDR2 reads YDEGEE. Trimming removed 0 bases at V and 7 bases at J, with 14 bases between. In DNA form, the CDR3 reads TGTGCCAGCAGCTTGGTATTCGGGTTTAGGAATGAGCAGTTCTTC. Amino acid sequence: CASSLVFGFRNEQFF.

This rearrangement joins TRBV6-5 to TRBJ1-3; 7 nucleotides align to TRBD1. CDR1 is MNHEY, CDR2 SVGAGI, per germline. Trimming cost V 3 bases and J 1 base; bases outside gene matches: 3. This CDR3 is built from 15 residues. DNA of the CDR3: TGTGCCAGCAGTTATCGGGGACAGTCTGGAAACACCATATATTTT. Translation gives CASSYRGQSGNTIYF.

V usage is TRBV9 and J usage is TRBJ2-1; 10 nucleotides agree with TRBD2. Trimming at V came to 0 bases and at J to 2 bases, leaving 2 bases not matched to a gene. This CDR3 is 16 amino acids long. CDR1 and CDR2 (germline): SGDLS, YYNGEE. The CDR3 coding sequence is TGTGCCAGCAGCGTAGGCCTAGCGGGAGCCTACAATGAGCAGTTCTTC. Translating gives CASSVGLAGAYNEQFF.

The rearrangement joins TRBV4-2 to TRBJ2-5; TRBD1 matches 7 bases. This CDR3 comprises 17 residues. V was pared by 2 bases and J by 0 bases, with 9 bases of the junction left unmatched. Per germline, CDR1 LGHNA and CDR2 YNFKEQ. The DNA of the CDR3 is TGTGCCAGCAGCCAAAAGTTACAGGGGTTATACCAAGAGACCCAGTACTTC. It specifies CASSQKLQGLYQETQYF.

The rearrangement joins TRBV4-3 to TRBJ2-7; TRBD1 matches at 9 bases. CDR1 is LGHNA, CDR2 YSLEER, per germline. Trimming cost V 3 bases and J 7 bases; bases outside gene matches: 10. The CDR3 is made up of 15 amino acids. The CDR3 spells CASSQDRGPIWEQYF. The CDR3 nucleotides are TGCGCCAGCAGCCAGGACAGGGGTCCGATATGGGAGCAGTACTTC.